This TCR beta chain was observed in a study of CD8 T cells in Susac syndrome. With respect to this clonotype: Its antigen remains unidentified.

CDR1 and CDR2 from the germline V gene are SQVTM and ANQGSEA. J gave up 1 base and V 7 bases, and 7 bases lay outside the gene matches. CDR3 length: 14 residues. Study observations and caveats: The study's TCR sequencing and HLA analysis covered a relatively small number of individuals, and the study acknowledged this.

High-throughput TCR beta sequencing covered peripheral CD8+ and CD4+ T cells. When the RNA was reverse transcribed, random hexamers were used with an input of about 0.45 to 1 ug. The TCR beta CDR3 was amplified by immunoSEQ multiplex PCR across 54 Vbeta, 13 Jbeta. TCRdb reprocessed the immunoSEQ multiplex PCR reads via MiXCR and lists one record per CDR3 protein. In the table there are 300,000 or so distinct CDR3 sequences, approximately 90% of which are singletons. The sequenced sample consisted of CD4+ T cells from PBMCs. The receptor comes from a human donor with multiple sclerosis. J is TRBJ1-1 and V is TRBV29-1, with 9 bases that match TRBD1. The CDR3 region is CSGGTGNWNTEAFF. Written as DNA, the CDR3 is TGCAGCGGAGGGACAGGGAACTGGAACACTGAAGCTTTCTTT.